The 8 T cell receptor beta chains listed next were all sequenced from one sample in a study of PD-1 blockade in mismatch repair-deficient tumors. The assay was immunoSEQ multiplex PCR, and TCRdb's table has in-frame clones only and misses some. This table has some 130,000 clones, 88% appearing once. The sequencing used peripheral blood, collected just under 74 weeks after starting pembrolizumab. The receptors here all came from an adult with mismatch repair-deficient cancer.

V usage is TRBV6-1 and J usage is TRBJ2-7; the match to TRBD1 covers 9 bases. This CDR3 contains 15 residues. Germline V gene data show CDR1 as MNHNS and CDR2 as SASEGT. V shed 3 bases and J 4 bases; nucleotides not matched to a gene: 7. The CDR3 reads CASSDIFGQGYEQYF. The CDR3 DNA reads TGTGCCAGCAGTGATATCTTCGGACAGGGGTACGAGCAGTACTTC.

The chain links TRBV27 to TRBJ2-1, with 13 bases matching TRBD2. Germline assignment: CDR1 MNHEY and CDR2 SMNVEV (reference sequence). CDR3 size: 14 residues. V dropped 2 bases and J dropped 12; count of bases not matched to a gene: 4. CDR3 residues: CASSLGTSGIGQFF. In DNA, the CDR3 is TGTGCCAGCAGTTTAGGGACTAGCGGGATCGGGCAGTTCTTC.

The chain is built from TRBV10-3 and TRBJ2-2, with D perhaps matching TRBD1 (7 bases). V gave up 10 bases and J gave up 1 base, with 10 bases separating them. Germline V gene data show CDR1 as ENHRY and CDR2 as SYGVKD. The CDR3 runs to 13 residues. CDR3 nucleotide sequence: TGTGCCACCCAGGGGGGGAACACCGGGGAGCTGTTTTTT. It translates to CATQGGNTGELFF.

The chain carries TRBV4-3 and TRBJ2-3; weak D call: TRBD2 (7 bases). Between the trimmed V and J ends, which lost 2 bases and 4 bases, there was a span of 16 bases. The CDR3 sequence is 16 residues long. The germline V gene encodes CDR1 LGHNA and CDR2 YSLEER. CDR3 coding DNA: TGCGCCAGCAGCCAAAGGGGGGGTGCCCGCCCAGATACGCAGTATTTT. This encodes CASSQRGGARPDTQYF.

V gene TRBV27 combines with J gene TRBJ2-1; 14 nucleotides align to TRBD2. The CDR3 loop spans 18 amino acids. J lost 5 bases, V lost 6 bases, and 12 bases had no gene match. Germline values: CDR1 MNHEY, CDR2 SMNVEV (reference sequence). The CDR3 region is CASSEGLAGDLGNNEQFF. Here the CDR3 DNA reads TGTGCCAGCAGCGAGGGACTAGCGGGAGATCTAGGCAACAATGAGCAGTTCTTC.

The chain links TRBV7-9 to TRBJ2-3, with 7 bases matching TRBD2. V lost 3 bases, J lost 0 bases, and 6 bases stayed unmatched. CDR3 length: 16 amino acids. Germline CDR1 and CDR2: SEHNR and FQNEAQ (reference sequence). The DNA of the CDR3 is TGTGCCAGCAGCTTCCCACTAGCGCTGAGCACAGATACGCAGTATTTT. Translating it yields CASSFPLALSTDTQYF.

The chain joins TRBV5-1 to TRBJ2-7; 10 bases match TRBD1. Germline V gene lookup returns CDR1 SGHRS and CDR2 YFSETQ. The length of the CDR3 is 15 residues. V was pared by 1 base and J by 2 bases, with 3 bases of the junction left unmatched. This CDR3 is CASSLWDRGTYEQYF. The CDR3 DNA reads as TGCGCCAGCAGCTTGTGGGACAGGGGTACCTACGAGCAGTACTTC.

CDR3 in DNA: TGTGCCTGGAGTGGTGGGATTTGGACTAGCGGGGGCACCCAAGAGACCCAGTACTTC. Translating it yields CAWSGGIWTSGGTQETQYF. This chain links TRBV30 with TRBJ2-5, with TRBD2 identical over 13 bases. This CDR3 contains 19 residues. Germline values: CDR1 GTSNPN, CDR2 SVGIG (reference sequence). Trimming took 1 base from V and 1 from J; bases not matched to a gene: 12.